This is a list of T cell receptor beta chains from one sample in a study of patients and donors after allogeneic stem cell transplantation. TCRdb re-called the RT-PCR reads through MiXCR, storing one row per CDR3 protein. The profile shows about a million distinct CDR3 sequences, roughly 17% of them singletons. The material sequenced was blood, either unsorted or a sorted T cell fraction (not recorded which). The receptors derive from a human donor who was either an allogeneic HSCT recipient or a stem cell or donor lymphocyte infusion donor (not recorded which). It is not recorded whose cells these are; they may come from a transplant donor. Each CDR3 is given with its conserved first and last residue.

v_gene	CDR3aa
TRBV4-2	CASSPRDWENGYTF
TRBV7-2	CASSLGRGYNEHFF
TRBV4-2	CASSQGLQQETQYF
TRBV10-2	CASSIERRSTDTQYF
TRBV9	CASSGPDDTEAFF
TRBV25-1	CASSELGSTDTQYF
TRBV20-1	CSASFQSNQPQHF
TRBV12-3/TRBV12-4	CASRRANTGELFF
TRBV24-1	CATSGEGGTDTQYF
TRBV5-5	CASSKGQGAPRRYEQYF
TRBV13	CASSNWDKGYEQYF
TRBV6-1	CASLGGVAGGNYGYTF
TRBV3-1	CASSQLGGTDTQYF
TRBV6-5	CASSYGLGGNQPQHF
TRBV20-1	CSAPRSKNTEAFF
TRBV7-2	CASSGVGSDTQYF